A single sample gave rise to the 8 T cell receptor beta chains below, sequenced in a study of blood T cell repertoires in COVID-19. Method: immunoSEQ multiplex PCR; TCRdb's copy keeps in-frame clones and lacks some. The sample contains over 150,000 clones, approximately 80% of which appear only once. Sample: peripheral blood. Receptor source: a human donor with acute or convalescent COVID-19. The donor label of this sample is uncertain.

V usage is TRBV5-4 and J usage is TRBJ2-2; 12 bases fit TRBD2. There are 16 residues in the CDR3. V was clipped by 4 bases and J by 4 bases; unmatched bases: 5. CDR1 is SGHNT, CDR2 YYREEE, per germline (reference sequence). The CDR3 sequence is CASSTTSGRVTGELFF. For the CDR3, the DNA is TGTGCCAGCAGCACGACTAGCGGGAGAGTCACCGGGGAGCTGTTTTTT.

The chain links TRBV4-2 to TRBJ2-1, with 8 bases identical to TRBD2. Looked up from germline, CDR1 is LGHNA and CDR2 is YNFKEQ. CDR3 length equals 16 residues. V gave up 3 bases and J gave up 5 bases; unmatched junction bases: 9. The CDR3 bases are TGTGCCAGCAGCCACCTTAGCGGGATTGGCGACAATGAGCAGTTCTTC. As protein: CASSHLSGIGDNEQFF.

This clone was recorded a few times. The gene calls are TRBV7-2 and TRBJ1-2; perhaps TRBD1 as D (6 bases). Germline CDR1 and CDR2: SGHTA and FQGNSA. Trimming left V 5 bases short and J 2 bases short, with 9 bases between. The CDR3 sequence is 13 residues long. CDR3 amino acids: CASSGRGNYGYTF. CDR3 nucleotides: TGTGCCAGCAGCGGGAGGGGGAACTATGGCTACACCTTC.

The chain carries TRBV18 and TRBJ2-7; D perhaps matches TRBD2 (6 bases). The length of the CDR3 is 12 residues. V was clipped by 5 bases and J by 3 bases, with 8 bases between them. Germline CDR1 KGHSH, CDR2 LQKENI. The CDR3 nucleotides read TGTGCCAGCTCATCGGGGGACTACGAGCAGTACTTC. Its translation: CASSSGDYEQYF.

As concerns this clone: The sample contains more than one DNA sequence encoding this CDR3. The V gene is TRBV19, the J gene TRBJ1-5; 7 bases line up with TRBD1. Germline V gene lookup returns CDR1 LNHDA and CDR2 SQIVND (reference sequence). The CDR3 runs to 14 residues. V lost 5 bases, J lost 1 base, and 2 bases stayed unmatched. The CDR3 sequence: CASSSQGSNQPQHF. In DNA form, the CDR3 reads TGTGCCAGTAGTTCACAGGGGAGCAATCAGCCCCAGCATTTT.

This sequence joins TRBV28 and TRBJ1-4; 7 bases align to TRBD1. The germline V gene encodes CDR1 MDHEN and CDR2 SYDVKM. The CDR3 has 15 residues. V shed 5 bases, J shed 5 bases, and the junction held 8 bases outside the gene matches. The CDR3 sequence: CASSITGQRNEKLFF. The CDR3 DNA reads as TGTGCCAGCAGTATTACGGGACAGAGAAATGAAAAACTGTTTTTT.

This clone is a singleton in its sample. Other DNA sequences in this specimen translate into the identical CDR3. V usage is TRBV19 and J usage is TRBJ2-1; 8 nucleotides line up with TRBD2. The V and J ends lost 6 bases and 8 bases, in that order; junction bases with no gene match: 6. Per germline, CDR1 LNHDA and CDR2 SQIVND (reference sequence). There are 13 residues in the CDR3. The CDR3 DNA sequence: TGTGCCAGTAGCGGACTAGCTGGGGATGAGCAGTTCTTC. Translating it yields CASSGLAGDEQFF.

This clone was found a few times. V and J are TRBV6-2 or TRBV6-3 and TRBJ1-1; D unclear. Trimming left V 6 bases short and J 6 bases short, with 20 bases between. Germline V gene data show CDR1 as MNHEY and CDR2 as SVGEGT. The CDR3 covers 15 residues. The CDR3 loop reads CASSAQPVGRPEAFF. The CDR3 bases are TGTGCCAGCAGCGCCCAACCCGTCGGGAGGCCTGAAGCTTTCTTT.